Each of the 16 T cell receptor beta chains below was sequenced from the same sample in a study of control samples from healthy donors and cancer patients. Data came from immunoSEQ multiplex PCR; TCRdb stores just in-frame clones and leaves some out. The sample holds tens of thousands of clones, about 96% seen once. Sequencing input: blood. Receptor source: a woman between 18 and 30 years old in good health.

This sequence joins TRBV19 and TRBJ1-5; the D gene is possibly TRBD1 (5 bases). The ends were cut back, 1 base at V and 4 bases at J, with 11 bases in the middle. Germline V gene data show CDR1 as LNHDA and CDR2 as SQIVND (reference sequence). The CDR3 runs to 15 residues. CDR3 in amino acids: CASSIGTGPNQPQHF. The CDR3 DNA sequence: TGTGCCAGTAGTATAGGGACGGGACCAAATCAGCCCCAGCATTTT.

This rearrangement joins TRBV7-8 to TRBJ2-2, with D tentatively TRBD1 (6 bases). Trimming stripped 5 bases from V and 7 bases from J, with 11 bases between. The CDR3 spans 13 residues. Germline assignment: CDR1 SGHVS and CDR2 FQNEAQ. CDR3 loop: CASSQTGHGELFF. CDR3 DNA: TGTGCCAGCAGCCAAACAGGGCACGGGGAGCTGTTTTTT.

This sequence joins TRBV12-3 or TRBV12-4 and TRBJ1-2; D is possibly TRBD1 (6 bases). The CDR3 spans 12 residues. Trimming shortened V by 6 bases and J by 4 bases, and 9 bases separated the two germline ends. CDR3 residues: CASRQGSYGYTF. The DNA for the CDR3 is TGTGCCAGCAGGCAGGGGTCCTATGGCTACACCTTC.

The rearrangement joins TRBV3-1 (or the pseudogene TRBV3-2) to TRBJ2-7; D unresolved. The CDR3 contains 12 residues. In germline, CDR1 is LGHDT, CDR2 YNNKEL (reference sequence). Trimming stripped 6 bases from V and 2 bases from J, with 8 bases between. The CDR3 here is CASSPKPYEQYF. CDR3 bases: TGTGCCAGCAGTCCCAAGCCCTACGAGCAGTACTTC.

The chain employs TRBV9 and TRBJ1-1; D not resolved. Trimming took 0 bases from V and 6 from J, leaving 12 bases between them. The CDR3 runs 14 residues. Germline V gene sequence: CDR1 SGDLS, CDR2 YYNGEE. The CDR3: CASSVGGRTAEAFF. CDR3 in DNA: TGTGCCAGCAGCGTAGGAGGGCGCACGGCTGAAGCTTTCTTT.

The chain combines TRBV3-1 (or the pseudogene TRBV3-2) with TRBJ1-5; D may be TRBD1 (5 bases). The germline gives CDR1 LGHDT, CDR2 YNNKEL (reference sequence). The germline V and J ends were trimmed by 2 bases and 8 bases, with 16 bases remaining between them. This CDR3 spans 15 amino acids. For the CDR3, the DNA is TGTGCCAGCAGCCAAAACGGCCCGGGGGGAGAGCCCCAGCATTTT. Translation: CASSQNGPGGEPQHF.

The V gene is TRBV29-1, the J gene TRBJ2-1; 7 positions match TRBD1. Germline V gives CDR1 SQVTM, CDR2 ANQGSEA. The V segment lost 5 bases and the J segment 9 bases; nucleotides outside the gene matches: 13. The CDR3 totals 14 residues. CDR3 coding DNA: TGCAGCGTTCAGAGCCTACAGGGGAAGGGTGAGCAGTTCTTC. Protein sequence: CSVQSLQGKGEQFF.

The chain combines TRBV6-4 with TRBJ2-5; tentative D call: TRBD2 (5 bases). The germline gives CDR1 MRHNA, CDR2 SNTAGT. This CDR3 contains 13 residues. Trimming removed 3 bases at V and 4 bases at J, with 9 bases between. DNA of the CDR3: TGTGCCAGCAGTGATGATCGGGGAGAGACCCAGTACTTC. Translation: CASSDDRGETQYF.

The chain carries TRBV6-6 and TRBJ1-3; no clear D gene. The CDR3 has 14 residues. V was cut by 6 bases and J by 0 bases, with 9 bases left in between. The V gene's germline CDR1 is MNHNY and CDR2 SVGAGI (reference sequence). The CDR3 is CASSNLFSGNTIYF. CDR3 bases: TGTGCCAGCAGCAATCTGTTCTCTGGAAACACCATATATTTT.

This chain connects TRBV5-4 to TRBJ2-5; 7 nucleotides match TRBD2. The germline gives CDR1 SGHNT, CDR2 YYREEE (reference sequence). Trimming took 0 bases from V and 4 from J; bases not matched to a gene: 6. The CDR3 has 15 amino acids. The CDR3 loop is CASSLDLTGGETQYF. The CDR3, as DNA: TGTGCCAGCAGCTTGGATTTGACGGGGGGAGAGACCCAGTACTTC.

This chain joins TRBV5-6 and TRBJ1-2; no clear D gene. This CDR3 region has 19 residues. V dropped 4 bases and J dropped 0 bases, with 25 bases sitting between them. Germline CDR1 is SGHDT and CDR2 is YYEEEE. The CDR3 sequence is CASSHPTALSQVANYGYTF. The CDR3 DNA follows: TGTGCCAGCAGCCACCCCACGGCACTCTCGCAAGTAGCTAACTATGGCTACACCTTC.

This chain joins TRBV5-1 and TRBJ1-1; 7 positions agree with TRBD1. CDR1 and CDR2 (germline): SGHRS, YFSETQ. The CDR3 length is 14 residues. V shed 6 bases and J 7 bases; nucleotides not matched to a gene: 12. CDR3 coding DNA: TGCGCCAGCACCAGACAGGGCCCAGGGGGTGAAGCTTTCTTT. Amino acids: CASTRQGPGGEAFF. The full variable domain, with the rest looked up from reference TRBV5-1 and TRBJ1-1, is KAGVTQTPRYLIKTRGQQVTLSCSPISGHRSVSWYQQTPGQGLQFLFEYFSETQRNKGNFPGRFSGRQFSNSRSEMNVSTLELGDSALYLCASTRQGPGGEAFFGQGTRLTVV.

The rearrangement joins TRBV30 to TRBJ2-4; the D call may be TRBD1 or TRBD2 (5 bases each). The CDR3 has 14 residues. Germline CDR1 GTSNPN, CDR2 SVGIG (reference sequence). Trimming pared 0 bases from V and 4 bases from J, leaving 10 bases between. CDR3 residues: CAWSVGGSKNIQYF. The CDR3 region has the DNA TGTGCCTGGAGTGTTGGGGGTTCAAAAAACATTCAGTACTTC.

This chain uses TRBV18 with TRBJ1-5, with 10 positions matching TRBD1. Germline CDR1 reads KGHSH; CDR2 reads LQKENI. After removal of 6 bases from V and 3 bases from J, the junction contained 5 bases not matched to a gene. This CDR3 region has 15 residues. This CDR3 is CASSETGGNNQPQHF. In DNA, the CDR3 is TGTGCCAGCTCCGAGACAGGGGGCAACAATCAGCCCCAGCATTTT.

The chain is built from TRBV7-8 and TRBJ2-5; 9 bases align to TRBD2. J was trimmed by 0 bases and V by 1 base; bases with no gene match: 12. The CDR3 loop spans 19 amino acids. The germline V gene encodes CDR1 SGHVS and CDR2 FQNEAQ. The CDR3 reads CASSLEHGAGGSYQETQYF. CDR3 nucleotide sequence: TGTGCCAGCAGCTTAGAGCACGGAGCGGGGGGTTCGTACCAAGAGACCCAGTACTTC.

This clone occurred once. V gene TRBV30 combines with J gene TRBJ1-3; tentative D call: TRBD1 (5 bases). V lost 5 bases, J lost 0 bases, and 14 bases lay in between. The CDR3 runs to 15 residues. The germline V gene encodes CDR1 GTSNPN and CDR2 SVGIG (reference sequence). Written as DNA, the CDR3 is TGTGCCTGGGGGGGGATAATTAACTCTGGAAACACCATATATTTT. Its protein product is CAWGGIINSGNTIYF.